The 14 T cell receptor beta chains given below trace back to one sample, sequenced in a study of T cells in Graves' hyperthyroidism and ophthalmopathy. TCR beta CDR3 regions were amplified from RNA. HTBI primers were employed in a first-round RT-PCR of the TCR CDR3. TCRdb reanalysed the multiplex PCR reads using MiXCR and keeps one entry per CDR3 protein. In the table there are roughly 740,000 distinct CDR3 sequences, approximately 16% of which are singletons. The material sequenced was blood. The receptor set was obtained from a man aged 18 to 29 with Graves' hyperthyroidism.

This clonotype showed up just a few times. This rearrangement joins TRBV13 to TRBJ2-1; D is unclear. The V gene's germline CDR1 is PRHDT and CDR2 FYEKMQ (reference sequence). The CDR3 contains 16 residues. V dropped 5 bases and J dropped 1 base, with 15 bases sitting between them. CDR3 sequence reads: CASSRRLGTSYNEQFF. For the CDR3, the DNA is TGTGCCAGCAGCCGGCGACTGGGCACTTCCTACAATGAGCAGTTCTTC.

This clonotype was recorded many times. The chain combines TRBV2 with TRBJ2-5; no firm D call. V was trimmed by 4 bases and J by 4 bases, leaving 10 bases between them. The CDR3 is made up of 13 amino acids. The germline CDR1 and CDR2 sequences are SNHLY and FYNNEI. The CDR3: CASSVKGRETQYF. The DNA for the CDR3 is TGTGCCAGCAGTGTCAAGGGCCGAGAGACCCAGTACTTC.

The chain joins TRBV4-1 to TRBJ2-7; D remains ambiguous. V was trimmed by 4 bases and J by 2 bases, leaving 12 bases between them. CDR3 length: 14 amino acids. CDR1 MGHRA and CDR2 YSYEKL come from the germline V gene. The CDR3 region has the DNA TGCGCCAGCAGCCCCCGGATCCCGACCTACGAGCAGTACTTC. Residues: CASSPRIPTYEQYF.

This clonotype was found a few times. The rearrangement uses TRBV6-5 and TRBJ1-5, with 7 bases matching TRBD1. Germline values: CDR1 MNHEY, CDR2 SVGAGI. Trimming removed 5 bases from V and 0 bases from J; junction bases left unmatched: 10. This CDR3 spans 17 amino acids. CDR3 DNA: TGTGCCAGCAGTAACCGGGACAGCCTTTATAGCAATCAGCCCCAGCATTTT. Translating it yields CASSNRDSLYSNQPQHF.

The chain recombines TRBV14 with TRBJ2-5; TRBD2 agrees at 11 bases. The CDR3 is 17 residues long. Germline CDR1 SGHDN, CDR2 FVKESK. After removal of 2 bases from V and 2 bases from J, the junction contained 7 bases not matched to a gene. CDR3 sequence reads: CASSQRLAGIRQETQYF. The CDR3 DNA sequence: TGTGCCAGCAGCCAAAGACTAGCGGGGATAAGACAAGAGACCCAGTACTTC.

Of note for this clonotype: A much larger clone lies a single base off, so this may be a read error. The chain has TRBV12-3 or TRBV12-4 and TRBJ1-1; D is ambiguous. The CDR3 loop spans 14 amino acids. Deletions cut 1 base from V and 1 base from J, with 7 bases between. This CDR3 is CASSLGQWNTEAFF. The CDR3 nucleotides are TGTGCCAGCAGTTTAGGGCAGTGGAACACTGAAGCTTTCTTT.

V is TRBV7-9 and J is TRBJ1-4; D gene unclear. Germline CDR1 SEHNR, CDR2 FQNEAQ (reference sequence). V was trimmed by 1 base and J by 6 bases, leaving 15 bases between them. This CDR3 has 16 amino acids. CDR3 nucleotide sequence: TGTGCCAGCAGCTTAGTACCCGGTCTCGGGGATGAAAAACTGTTTTTT. It encodes CASSLVPGLGDEKLFF.

This clonotype was picked up a small number of times. The chain carries TRBV9 and TRBJ2-5; D unresolved. V was cut by 3 bases and J by 5 bases, with 20 bases left in between. Germline V gene data show CDR1 as SGDLS and CDR2 as YYNGEE. This CDR3 region has 16 residues. CDR3 sequence (DNA): TGTGCCAGCAGCGGTAGTCCCCCAGGTCTCGTGGAGACCCAGTACTTC. The encoded protein is CASSGSPPGLVETQYF.

This chain connects TRBV29-1 to TRBJ2-1, with 9 positions matching TRBD2. The CDR3 sequence is 16 residues long. The V gene end was trimmed by 0 bases and the J gene end by 6 bases; junction bases not matched to a gene: 9. The germline V gene encodes CDR1 SQVTM and CDR2 ANQGSEA. The CDR3 DNA follows: TGCAGCGTTGAAGATCTCCGGACTAGCGTATTCAATGAGCAGTTCTTC. It specifies CSVEDLRTSVFNEQFF.

This clonotype was counted ten times or more. The chain uses TRBV3-1 and TRBJ1-1, with D unclear. Trimming pared 3 bases from V and 9 bases from J, leaving 20 bases between. Per the germline V gene, CDR1 is LGHDT and CDR2 is YNNKEL (reference sequence). The CDR3 is 15 amino acids. The CDR3 sequence: CASSQRSVQREKAFF. Written as DNA, the CDR3 is TGTGCCAGCAGCCAGCGGTCGGTCCAGCGAGAAAAAGCTTTCTTT.

A few counts support this clonotype. The CDR3 loop is CASSSTGTSAQETQYF. The CDR3 DNA reads as TGTGCCAGCAGCTCCACCGGGACTAGCGCTCAAGAGACCCAGTACTTC. This chain joins TRBV5-4 and TRBJ2-5, with 10 positions matching TRBD2. Germline V CDR1 and CDR2: SGHNT, YYREEE (reference sequence). Trimming at V came to 3 bases and at J to 2 bases, leaving 7 bases not matched to a gene. The length of the CDR3 is 16 residues.

Comments on this clonotype: A read error may be the cause here, since a much bigger clone is one base away. The rearrangement uses TRBV18 and TRBJ2-3, with D perhaps TRBD2 (6 bases). The CDR3 has 14 residues. Germline V gene lookup returns CDR1 KGHSH and CDR2 LQKENI. Trimming took 7 bases from V and 5 from J, leaving 16 bases between them. CDR3 amino acids: CASYDVHGGDTQYF. CDR3 DNA sequence: TGTGCCAGCTATGACGTTCACGGGGGAGATACGCAGTATTTT.

The J gene is TRBJ2-7, the V gene TRBV7-9, with D hard to call. Per the germline V gene, CDR1 is SEHNR and CDR2 is FQNEAQ (reference sequence). The CDR3 loop spans 14 amino acids. V gave up 1 base and J gave up 4 bases, with 11 bases separating them. The CDR3 nucleotides read TGTGCCAGCAGCTTAGTTGGCAGGAATTACGAGCAGTACTTC. Protein product: CASSLVGRNYEQYF.

This clonotype was seen ten or more times. This chain links TRBV7-9 with TRBJ2-1; TRBD2 matches 13 bases. J lost 6 bases, V lost 6 bases, and 5 bases had no gene match. CDR1 is SEHNR, CDR2 FQNEAQ, per germline (reference sequence). This CDR3 is 15 amino acids long. CDR3 nucleotide sequence: TGTGCCAGCAGTCCACTAGCGGGAGGGCGCAATGAGCAGTTCTTC. Amino acid sequence: CASSPLAGGRNEQFF.